This entry is about one T cell receptor beta chain. Its antigen is currently unknown. The CDR3 contains 16 residues. CDR1 GTSNPN and CDR2 SVGIG come from the germline V gene (reference sequence). Trimming shortened V by 7 bases and J by 1 base, and 19 bases separated the two germline ends. The sample originates from a study of cytomegalovirus exposure and HLA in healthy donors. Looking at the study overall: Roughly 80% of some 390 genotyped donors fell in the Caucasian-associated ancestry cluster.

Notes on the study in general: Accurate HLA-A and HLA-B prediction from TCR beta sequences was reported for most subjects. One later analysis reportedly identified an Asian-associated ancestry cluster that showed fewer N-insertions than the 666-donor mean.

With 60 Vbeta and 13 Jbeta primers, the PCR was carried out. Sequencing was performed with immunoSEQ multiplex PCR; in TCRdb, only in-frame clones are kept and a portion is missing. The data contain approximately 88,000 clones, around 77% of them singletons. What was sequenced was PBMCs. The TCR sequence derives from a man in his fifties or sixties in good health and CMV-seropositive. V is TRBV30 and J is TRBJ2-2; D is perhaps TRBD1 (5 bases). The CDR3 here is CASQTSSTVNTGELFF. In DNA form, the CDR3 reads TGTGCCTCACAGACCTCTTCGACAGTGAACACCGGGGAGCTGTTTTTT.